Following are 5 T cell receptor beta chains from one sample sequenced in a study of cytomegalovirus exposure and HLA in healthy donors. TCRdb's table, derived via immunoSEQ multiplex PCR, lists solely in-frame clones and lacks some. Of over 150,000 clones detected, about 90% appear once; the ten largest clones hold 3% to 3.5%. The specimen sequenced was PBMCs. These receptors were taken from a woman aged 18-30 years in good health and CMV-seropositive.

The chain couples TRBV11-2 to TRBJ1-1, with D unclear. The V end lost 4 bases, the J end lost 1 base, and 10 bases lay between the germline ends. Germline V gene lookup returns CDR1 SGHAT and CDR2 FQNNGV. The CDR3 runs 14 residues. The CDR3 is CASSWRSSNTEAFF. Here the CDR3 DNA reads TGTGCCAGCAGCTGGAGGAGCTCGAACACTGAAGCTTTCTTT. The complete variable domain, with remaining parts taken from reference TRBV11-2 and TRBJ1-1, reads EAGVAQSPRYKIIEKRQSVAFWCNPISGHATLYWYQQILGQGPKLLIQFQNNGVVDDSQLPKDRFSAERLKGVDSTLKIQPAKLEDSAVYLCASSWRSSNTEAFFGQGTRLTVV.

This clone has only a few counts. The gene calls are TRBV29-1 and TRBJ2-6; TRBD2 is a possible D gene (6 bases). Trimming pared 6 bases from V and 1 base from J, leaving 13 bases between. This CDR3 spans 15 amino acids. CDR1 SQVTM and CDR2 ANQGSEA come from the germline V gene. The CDR3 bases are TGCAGCGTCCCCCATGGGGGGTCTGGGGCCAACGTCCTGACTTTC. Amino acid sequence: CSVPHGGSGANVLTF.

V gene TRBV5-4 combines with J gene TRBJ2-1; 10 bases agree with TRBD2. CDR3 length: 17 residues. Germline trimming cut 2 bases from V and 9 bases from J; bases unmatched to any gene: 14. Germline CDR1 SGHNT, CDR2 YYREEE (reference sequence). CDR3 in amino acids: CASSLRGGAGGRAEQFF. CDR3 nucleotide sequence: TGTGCCAGCAGCTTAAGAGGGGGAGCGGGAGGGAGGGCTGAGCAGTTCTTC.

The chain recombines TRBV5-1 with TRBJ2-7; 15 bases match TRBD2. The CDR3 spans 16 residues. J was trimmed by 0 bases and V by 4 bases; bases with no gene match: 2. Germline V gene lookup returns CDR1 SGHRS and CDR2 YFSETQ. The CDR3, as DNA: TGCGCCAGCAGCCCGGGACTAGCGGGGGGCTCCTACGAGCAGTACTTC. Residues: CASSPGLAGGSYEQYF.

This chain links TRBV6-1 with TRBJ1-2; D is unresolved. V gave up 4 bases and J gave up 5 bases, with 11 bases separating them. Germline V gene lookup returns CDR1 MNHNS and CDR2 SASEGT. This CDR3 has 13 amino acids. CDR3 DNA sequence: TGTGCCAGCAGTGGGTCGAGCCTATATGGCTACACCTTC. This translates into CASSGSSLYGYTF.